These 8 T cell receptor beta chains were sequenced from one sample in a study of regulatory T cells in long-lasting Graves disease. With iRepertoire HTBI primers and Arm-PCR of CDR3 regions, TCR beta libraries were built. MiXCR was run by TCRdb on the multiplex PCR reads, yielding one entry per CDR3 protein. Of 700,000 or so distinct CDR3 sequences listed, about 32% were seen once; the top ten hold 40% to 55%. Sample time point: persistent/refractory GD, antithyroid drugs over 5 years with positive TRAb. The TCR library used RNA extracted from PBMCs. The sample consisted of peripheral blood mononuclear cells (PBMCs), taken when the disease was refractory, from a patient treated with antithyroid drugs. The receptors here all came from a female donor with Graves disease.

This rearrangement joins TRBV5-6 to TRBJ1-2; the match to TRBD1 covers 9 bases. From germline, CDR1 is SGHDT and CDR2 YYEEEE. CDR3 size: 16 residues. V was pared by 2 bases and J by 0 bases, with 5 bases of the junction left unmatched. CDR3 in amino acids: CASSFGGTGPNYGYTF. The CDR3 DNA reads TGTGCCAGCAGCTTCGGCGGGACAGGGCCTAACTATGGCTACACCTTC.

This clonotype was counted at least ten times. This chain uses TRBV20-1 with TRBJ2-5, with 10 bases matching TRBD2. This CDR3 spans 15 amino acids. The junction had 8 bases not matched to a gene; V was cut back by 3 bases and J by 4 bases. Germline lookup yields CDR1 DFQATT and CDR2 SNEGSKA (reference sequence). CDR3 DNA: TGCAGTGCTAGGTCTCCGGGACTAGCGAGAGAGACCCAGTACTTC. Translated, it gives CSARSPGLARETQYF.

This sequence joins TRBV7-2 and TRBJ1-3; the match to TRBD1 covers 11 bases. V shed 2 bases, J shed 3 bases, and the junction held 12 bases outside the gene matches. The CDR3 spans 19 residues. Germline CDR1 is SGHTA and CDR2 is FQGNSA. As DNA, the CDR3 is TGTGCCAGCAGCTTACGGAGCCTTAGGACAGGGGGCTTTGGAAACACCATATATTTT. This gives the protein CASSLRSLRTGGFGNTIYF.

As for this clonotype: Lacking the conserved final phenylalanine or tryptophan, this CDR3 likely reflects a read error. J is TRBJ2-7 and V is TRBV25-1; 10 positions agree with TRBD1. Losses at the gene ends were 5 bases for V and 5 bases for J; bases not matched to a gene: 18. This CDR3 has 18 amino acids. Germline V lookup: CDR1 MGHDK, CDR2 SYGVNS. The CDR3 coding sequence is TGTGCCAGCAGTCCGAATAAAATCGGGACAGGGGCCGCTAACGAGCAGTACTCC. Translation gives CASSPNKIGTGAANEQYS.

This chain connects TRBV7-3 to TRBJ2-2; possibly TRBD2 for D (5 bases). This CDR3 is 15 amino acids long. Per the germline V gene, CDR1 is SGHTA and CDR2 is FQGTGA. V lost 5 bases and J 8 bases, leaving 18 bases between the germline ends. The CDR3: CASSPWPGKGGELFF. Here the CDR3 DNA reads TGTGCCAGCAGCCCCTGGCCGGGAAAGGGAGGGGAGCTGTTTTTT.

This clonotype was seen repeatedly, ten times or more. The gene calls are TRBV2 and TRBJ1-5; D is possibly TRBD1 (6 bases). V was pared by 2 bases and J by 6 bases, with 11 bases between. The CDR3 spans 14 residues. Per germline, CDR1 SNHLY and CDR2 FYNNEI. For the CDR3, the DNA is TGTGCCAGCAGTGAATCAGGGGTGAGTCAGCCCCAGCATTTT. It translates to CASSESGVSQPQHF.

The J gene is TRBJ2-5, the V gene TRBV20-1; 12 bases fit TRBD1. The CDR3 has 17 amino acids. V dropped 6 bases and J dropped 1; count of bases not matched to a gene: 12. Looked up from germline, CDR1 is DFQATT and CDR2 is SNEGSKA (reference sequence). The CDR3 here is CSAAKGTGGSVQETQYF. Here the CDR3 DNA reads TGCAGTGCAGCCAAAGGGACAGGGGGCTCTGTCCAAGAGACCCAGTACTTC.

This clonotype was seen more than once but under ten times. The CDR3 spells CASGGTHGANVLTF. The CDR3 DNA follows: TGTGCCAGCGGCGGGACACACGGGGCCAACGTCCTGACTTTC. V and J are TRBV6-1 and TRBJ2-6; D is possibly TRBD1 or TRBD2 (6 bases each). This CDR3 has 14 residues. The germline CDR1 and CDR2 sequences are MNHNS and SASEGT. Trimming stripped 8 bases from V and 4 bases from J, with 12 bases between.